This T cell receptor beta chain was recovered during a study of cytomegalovirus exposure and HLA in healthy donors. Trimming took 4 bases from V and 7 from J; bases not matched to a gene: 4. CDR1 and CDR2 from the germline V gene are ENHRY and SYGVKD. This CDR3 comprises 13 residues. A multiplex PCR was run with 60 Vbeta primers and 13 Jbeta primers. Sequencing used immunoSEQ multiplex PCR; TCRdb keeps in-frame clones, though not all of them. The sample records approximately 110,000 clones, roughly 80% being singletons. This clonotype originated in a man aged 25 to 40 in good health and CMV-seropositive. The J gene is TRBJ2-1, the V gene TRBV10-3, with 7 bases that match TRBD1. The sequenced sample was PBMCs. This chain's CDR3 is CAISGWGQNEQFF. CDR3 nucleotide sequence: TGTGCCATCAGTGGGTGGGGACAGAATGAGCAGTTCTTC.